This TCR beta chain was observed in a study of identical twins. Study results and caveats: Conclusions relied on cross-sectional statistical analysis, not following the same donors. Because invariant MAIT and iNKT cells could be present, zero-insertion analyses could be partly confounded.

As to this clonotype: The antigen is not known.

TCRdb re-called the 5' RACE reads through MiXCR, storing one row per CDR3 protein. Among hundreds of thousands of distinct CDR3 sequences listed, about 12% were seen once. Germline CDR1 is DFQATT and CDR2 is SNEGSKA (reference sequence). V lost 1 base to trimming and J lost 0 bases, with 15 bases between them. The CDR3 loop spans 16 amino acids. These records were also assigned to another study, of yellow fever vaccine responses in identical twins.

The V and J genes are TRBV20-1 and TRBJ1-2; no definite D call. Sequencing was carried out using PBMCs. This receptor was taken from a woman between 18 and 29 years old in good health. Here the CDR3 DNA reads TGCAGTGCTAGAGCCCTCGGGAAGTTGGCTAACTATGGCTACACCTTC. It specifies CSARALGKLANYGYTF.